The source of this TCR beta chain is a study of neurological immune-mediated disorders. Per the germline V gene, CDR1 is LGHDT and CDR2 is YNNKEL (reference sequence). This CDR3 is built from 16 residues. V was clipped by 0 bases and J by 2 bases; unmatched bases: 1. Study outcomes and limitations: Multiple sclerosis patients had less TCR clonal expansion than even healthy controls, unlike HTLV-1-associated myelopathy. Phylogenetic grouping assigned the repertoires of 18 of 34 multiple sclerosis patients to a single related-CDR3 cluster, representing a possible signature. The multiple sclerosis repertoire cluster was not associated with any clinical or MRI feature.

The cDNA was synthesized by 5'RACE incorporating 10-nucleotide random UMIs. From the 5' RACE reads, TCRdb called clonotypes with MiXCR, one entry per CDR3 protein. Among some 89,000 distinct CDR3 sequences, around 4.5% were seen once, and the ten largest hold 5% to 6%. Indicated time point: longitudinal time-point 3. This clonotype was observed at least ten times. Its specificity is unknown. What was sequenced was PBMCs. The gene calls are TRBV3-1 and TRBJ2-5; 12 nucleotides align to TRBD2. This clonotype was sampled from a woman between 55 and 75 years old with multiple sclerosis. CDR3 residues: CASSQDLAGGQETQYF. The CDR3 nucleotides read TGTGCCAGCAGCCAAGATCTAGCGGGGGGGCAAGAGACCCAGTACTTC.